Given below is one TCR beta chain in context. Its recognized antigen is unknown. Per-nucleotide qualities are absent, and no much larger clonotype sits a single base away. The data originate from a study of T cell changes during pregnancy in multiple sclerosis (dated by TCRdb to the late 2010s). Broadly, across the study: In women with multiple sclerosis, the researchers looked at how the T cell repertoire shifted as pregnancy progressed.

The library came from the immunoSEQ multiplex PCR assay. TCRdb re-hosts the immuneACCESS table, in-frame sequences only. Its copies lack some clones; in the studies checked, an unresolved V gene accounts for under half of them, and the cause for the rest is not known. This sample lists under 50,000 clones; 90% were detected once. Clones ranked in the top ten supply approximately 1.4% of the sample. Source: peripheral blood, taken in the first trimester of pregnancy. This receptor was identified in a female donor in good health, enrolled as a control in a pregnancy study.

The DNA sequence follows: TGCGCCAGCAGCCCCGGACAGGGTAGGGGATTCTATGGCTACACCTTC. This gives the protein CASSPGQGRGFYGYTF. Recombination connected TRBV5-1 to TRBJ1-2; TRBD1 fits 8 bases in the junction. The CDR3 has 16 amino acids, counting the end cysteine and phenylalanine. The sequence is cut down to CDR3 DNA, 48 bases in frame from base 1. For CDR1 and CDR2, the germline V gene lists SGHRS and YFSETQ. Unmatched junction bases come to 12, with V trimmed by 4 bases and J by 4 bases.